This T cell receptor beta chain emerged from a study of T cell responses to AZD1222 COVID-19 vaccine. For the study at large: Researchers grouped second doses given at about 4 or about 12 weeks into one pool.

This clone has a single count. Its matching antigen is unknown. The study's findings and limits: The reported proportion of spike-specific TCRs targeting unmutated variant regions was nearly half. Just a handful of people given AZD1222 tested seropositive at baseline. With dominance at 160-218 and 743-854, vaccine-associated CD4 TCRs spanned spike.

The CDR3 has 14 residues. From germline, CDR1 is LNHDA and CDR2 SQIVND (reference sequence). The V end was cut by 7 bases, the J end by 0 bases, with 10 bases between. The protocol was immunoSEQ multiplex PCR, while the TCRdb copy is restricted to in-frame clones and leaves out a portion. The sample lists approximately 150,000 clones; over 75% were seen once. The source of this sequence is an adult in good health. Sequencing was performed on peripheral blood, taken on day 0 of AZD1222 vaccination. The V call is TRBV19, the J call TRBJ2-1; D gene ambiguous. This chain's CDR3 is CASNSYVSYNEQFF. CDR3 DNA sequence: TGTGCCAGTAATTCCTACGTCTCCTACAATGAGCAGTTCTTC.